Below are 31 T cell receptor beta chains sequenced from a single sample in a study of human T cells and chemical hapten exposure. TCRdb re-derived calls from the 5' RACE reads in MiXCR, one entry per CDR3 protein. The sample has more than 60,000 distinct CDR3 sequences, around a sixth seen once. From whole blood left unfractionated, total RNA was extracted. All receptors derive from a female donor in good health.

In this sample, this clonotype turned up a few times. This rearrangement joins TRBV10-3 to TRBJ1-1; D is uncertain. This CDR3 has 14 residues. The V end was cut by 6 bases, the J end by 0 bases, with 11 bases between. Germline loops: CDR1 ENHRY, CDR2 SYGVKD. CDR3 sequence reads: CAISETSMNTEAFF. CDR3 nucleotides: TGTGCCATCAGCGAGACATCTATGAACACTGAAGCTTTCTTT.

The table lists this clonotype with many counts. The chain recombines TRBV20-1 with TRBJ2-1; 8 bases are a match to TRBD2. The CDR3 loop spans 15 amino acids. Germline trimming cut 4 bases from V and 7 bases from J; bases unmatched to any gene: 12. Germline V gene data show CDR1 as DFQATT and CDR2 as SNEGSKA (reference sequence). This chain's CDR3 is CSATFLGGGVNEQFF. The CDR3 DNA sequence: TGCAGTGCTACCTTCCTCGGGGGGGGTGTAAATGAGCAGTTCTTC.

This clonotype came up a few times. The chain carries TRBV3-1 and TRBJ2-7, with TRBD2 identical over 7 bases. J was trimmed by 4 bases and V by 3 bases; bases with no gene match: 3. Germline V gene data show CDR1 as LGHDT and CDR2 as YNNKEL (reference sequence). This CDR3 is built from 13 residues. The CDR3 sequence is CASSQRERYEQYF. The DNA of the CDR3 is TGTGCCAGCAGCCAGCGGGAGCGATACGAGCAGTACTTC.

V usage is TRBV7-6 and J usage is TRBJ2-3; D remains unclear. Germline values: CDR1 SGHVS, CDR2 FNYEAQ. The length of the CDR3 is 14 residues. Trimming took 4 bases from V and 1 from J, leaving 9 bases between them. The CDR3 bases are TGTGCCAGCAGCTCCGGACGGGGCACAGATACGCAGTATTTT. It yields the protein CASSSGRGTDTQYF.

About this clonotype: Relative to the germline gene, one junction end is altered; a read error may explain this. The chain uses TRBV11-2 and TRBJ1-4, with D hard to call. The CDR3 is made up of 13 amino acids. The germline CDR1 and CDR2 sequences are SGHAT and FQNNGV. The CDR3 region has the DNA TGTGCCAGCAACCAACACCAGTTTGGGAAACTGATTTTT. It codes for CASNQHQFGKLIF.

This chain links TRBV25-1 with TRBJ2-1; 10 bases fit TRBD1. V gave up 4 bases and J gave up 0 bases; unmatched junction bases: 3. This CDR3 contains 16 residues. Germline V CDR1 and CDR2: MGHDK, SYGVNS. CDR3 sequence: CASSGWTGGSYNEQFF. CDR3 nucleotides: TGTGCCAGCAGTGGTTGGACAGGGGGCTCCTACAATGAGCAGTTCTTC.

The J gene is TRBJ1-4, the V gene TRBV27; 8 bases are shared with TRBD1. Germline values: CDR1 MNHEY, CDR2 SMNVEV (reference sequence). Trimming removed 9 bases from V and 8 bases from J; junction bases left unmatched: 23. CDR3 length: 18 amino acids. This CDR3 reads CARANTGGDDHQGEKLFF. The CDR3 DNA follows: TGTGCCAGAGCAAACACAGGGGGGGACGACCACCAAGGCGAAAAACTGTTTTTT.

The chain couples TRBV4-3 to TRBJ1-1, with TRBD1 as a possible D gene (6 bases). This CDR3 region has 19 residues. V lost 0 bases and J lost 8, with 28 bases in between. Germline CDR1 is LGHNA and CDR2 is YSLEER. The CDR3 loop reads CASSQDELAGVGLFVEAFF. Written as DNA, the CDR3 is TGCGCCAGCAGCCAAGACGAGCTGGCAGGGGTAGGGCTTTTCGTGGAAGCTTTCTTT.

V gene TRBV12-3 or TRBV12-4 combines with J gene TRBJ2-2, with D unclear. Trimming cost V 3 bases and J 0 bases, with 14 bases left between them. CDR3 length equals 17 residues. CDR3 coding DNA: TGTGCCAGCAGTTTTAGATTGCGGACCTCGAACACCGGGGAGCTGTTTTTT. This translates into CASSFRLRTSNTGELFF.

In this sample, this clonotype turned up a few times. The rearrangement uses TRBV7-9 and TRBJ1-1; D is possibly TRBD1 (5 bases). V was pared by 4 bases and J by 11 bases, with 26 bases between. There are 16 residues in the CDR3. Germline V gene data show CDR1 as SEHNR and CDR2 as FQNEAQ (reference sequence). CDR3 sequence: CASSSSGQGWRSEAFF. The CDR3 DNA is TGTGCCAGCAGCTCTTCAGGGCAGGGATGGCGTTCCGAGGCTTTCTTT. Together with reference TRBV7-9 and TRBJ1-1, the CDR3 gives the full variable domain: DTGVSQNPRHKITKRGQNVTFRCDPISEHNRLYWYRQTLGQGPEFLTYFQNEAQLEKSRLLSDRFSAERPKGSFSTLEIQRTEQGDSAMYLCASSSSGQGWRSEAFFGQGTRLTVV.

This clonotype was found many times. Here the CDR3 DNA reads TGTGCCAGCAGCTTAGGGGCCCCCACTGAAGCTTTCTTT. This translates into CASSLGAPTEAFF. The gene calls are TRBV7-9 and TRBJ1-1; D not resolved. Germline V gene lookup returns CDR1 SEHNR and CDR2 FQNEAQ (reference sequence). The CDR3 is 13 residues long. Trimming took off 1 base at V and 4 bases at J, with 7 bases between the two ends.

The rearrangement joins TRBV5-1 to TRBJ2-2; the D gene is possibly TRBD1 (6 bases). CDR1 is SGHRS and CDR2 is YFSETQ in the germline V gene. This CDR3 has 17 residues. The ends were cut back, 0 bases at V and 2 bases at J, with 14 bases in the middle. CDR3 sequence reads: CASSLDPPDRNTGELFF. The CDR3 DNA follows: TGCGCCAGCAGCTTGGACCCGCCGGACAGAAACACCGGGGAGCTGTTTTTT.

This chain connects TRBV20-1 to TRBJ2-3; TRBD2 agrees at 7 bases. Per the germline V gene, CDR1 is DFQATT and CDR2 is SNEGSKA (reference sequence). The CDR3 loop spans 16 amino acids. CDR3 DNA: TGCGGAAAGGGGCGGGGGACCAATCCTCGCACAGATACGCAGTATTTT. Its protein product is CGKGRGTNPRTDTQYF.

The genes are TRBV7-2 and TRBJ2-2; weak D call: TRBD2 (6 bases). CDR1 and CDR2 (germline): SGHTA, FQGNSA. V lost 5 bases and J 4 bases, leaving 23 bases between the germline ends. This CDR3 comprises 18 residues. CDR3 loop: CASSLGGGQAGGTGELFF. In nucleotides, the CDR3 is TGTGCCAGCAGCCTAGGCGGAGGGCAGGCCGGCGGCACCGGGGAGCTGTTTTTT.

This clonotype was picked up a small number of times. The chain carries TRBV6-1 and TRBJ2-3; TRBD2 aligns across 10 bases. The CDR3 consists of 15 residues. Losses at the gene ends were 3 bases for V and 4 bases for J; bases not matched to a gene: 4. Per the germline V gene, CDR1 is MNHNS and CDR2 is SASEGT. CDR3 protein: CASSDQRGGPDTQYF. The CDR3 DNA reads as TGTGCCAGCAGTGATCAGCGGGGGGGCCCAGATACGCAGTATTTT.

This clonotype appeared many times. The chain combines TRBV10-3 with TRBJ1-3, with D unclear. Germline CDR1 ENHRY, CDR2 SYGVKD. V dropped 9 bases and J dropped 4 bases, with 10 bases sitting between them. The CDR3 totals 12 residues. The CDR3 DNA sequence: TGTGCCATAGCGGAAGCGGGAAACACCATATATTTT. This codes for CAIAEAGNTIYF.

This clonotype was picked up a small number of times. The chain links TRBV4-2 to TRBJ1-1, with D unclear. Germline CDR1 reads LGHNA; CDR2 reads YNFKEQ. V was clipped by 3 bases and J by 1 base, with 6 bases between them. The CDR3 loop spans 13 amino acids. The CDR3 here is CASSHVANTEAFF. CDR3 in DNA: TGTGCCAGCAGCCATGTAGCGAACACTGAAGCTTTCTTT.

The table lists this clonotype with a few counts. The chain has TRBV10-3 and TRBJ1-5, with no clear D. The CDR3 is 13 amino acids. Trimming cost V 3 bases and J 7 bases, with 10 bases left between them. Germline values: CDR1 ENHRY, CDR2 SYGVKD. CDR3 sequence (DNA): TGTGCCATCAGTGAAGGACTGGACCAGCCCCAGCATTTT. This encodes CAISEGLDQPQHF.

This clonotype was found a few times. The chain recombines TRBV6-1 with TRBJ2-7, with 8 bases that match TRBD1. The CDR3 extends over 14 amino acids. Germline V gene sequence: CDR1 MNHNS, CDR2 SASEGT. Trimming took 5 bases from V and 5 from J; bases not matched to a gene: 8. This CDR3 is CASSPRTGKNEQYF. Here the CDR3 DNA reads TGTGCCAGCAGTCCCCGGACAGGGAAGAACGAGCAGTACTTC.

This clonotype was observed a few times. The rearrangement joins TRBV6-6 to TRBJ1-2; D not resolved. Germline CDR1 is MNHNY and CDR2 is SVGAGI (reference sequence). The CDR3 sequence is 13 residues long. Deletions cut 3 bases from V and 3 bases from J, with 8 bases between. The DNA of the CDR3 is TGTGCCAGCAGTTATTCAGGTCACTATGGCTACACCTTC. Translation gives CASSYSGHYGYTF.

The V call is TRBV20-1, the J call TRBJ2-1; the D gene is possibly TRBD2 (6 bases). The germline V gene has CDR1 DFQATT and CDR2 SNEGSKA (reference sequence). The CDR3 is 15 residues long. The germline V and J ends were trimmed by 6 bases and 4 bases, with 19 bases remaining between them. The CDR3 region is CSALGFGSAYNEQFF. In nucleotides, the CDR3 is TGCAGTGCCCTGGGGTTCGGGAGTGCTTACAATGAGCAGTTCTTC.

This clonotype was seen more than once but under ten times. The chain combines TRBV5-1 with TRBJ1-1; no reliable D call. Looked up from germline, CDR1 is SGHRS and CDR2 is YFSETQ. The V and J ends lost 5 bases and 2 bases respectively, with 16 bases between them. The CDR3 totals 15 residues. The CDR3 protein is CASSMGATLNTEAFF. The CDR3 DNA is TGCGCCAGCAGTATGGGAGCAACACTCAACACTGAAGCTTTCTTT.

This clonotype was seen a handful of times. CDR3 coding DNA: TGTGCCAGCAGCCTGCGGGGGGTCCGAATTCATCCTTACCCCTACGAGCAGTACTTC. It specifies CASSLRGVRIHPYPYEQYF. The chain joins TRBV7-2 to TRBJ2-7; 8 nucleotides match TRBD2. The CDR3 contains 19 residues. Losses at the gene ends were 5 bases for V and 2 bases for J; bases not matched to a gene: 20. Germline V gene data show CDR1 as SGHTA and CDR2 as FQGNSA.

This clonotype was seen a handful of times. The CDR3 spells CASSQGQGAETQYF. The CDR3 bases are TGTGCCAGCAGCCAAGGACAGGGGGCTGAGACCCAGTACTTC. J is TRBJ2-5 and V is TRBV4-2, with 10 bases that match TRBD1. V trimming: 1 base; J trimming: 5 bases; junction bases outside the gene matches: 1. The germline gives CDR1 LGHNA, CDR2 YNFKEQ. This CDR3 region has 14 residues.

The chain is built from TRBV10-3 and TRBJ1-5; tentative D call: TRBD1 (5 bases). Trimming shortened V by 0 bases and J by 0 bases, and 18 bases separated the two germline ends. Germline V gene lookup returns CDR1 ENHRY and CDR2 SYGVKD. There are 19 residues in the CDR3. CDR3 nucleotide sequence: TGTGCCATCAGTGAGTCGGCTGAAGACAGTCCTTATAGCAATCAGCCCCAGCATTTT. Translating it yields CAISESAEDSPYSNQPQHF.

V gene TRBV20-1 combines with J gene TRBJ1-4, with 10 bases lining up with TRBD1. CDR3 size: 17 residues. CDR1 and CDR2 (germline): DFQATT, SNEGSKA (reference sequence). Unmatched junction bases numbered 8, after V lost 1 base and J lost 3 bases. CDR3 region: CSARAWDRGLANEKLFF. DNA of the CDR3: TGCAGTGCTAGAGCTTGGGACAGGGGTCTAGCTAATGAAAAACTGTTTTTT.

This rearrangement joins TRBV5-1 to TRBJ1-4; D not resolved. The V end was cut by 0 bases, the J end by 6 bases, with 12 bases between. Germline CDR1 and CDR2: SGHRS and YFSETQ. The CDR3 covers 15 residues. The CDR3 loop is CASSLGGRSDEKLFF. The CDR3 region has the DNA TGCGCCAGCAGCTTGGGAGGGAGGTCGGATGAAAAACTGTTTTTT.

This clonotype has a handful of counts. The chain has TRBV9 and TRBJ1-1; 7 bases fit TRBD1. Trimming took 3 bases from V and 9 from J; bases not matched to a gene: 8. Looked up from germline, CDR1 is SGDLS and CDR2 is YYNGEE. The CDR3 spans 13 residues. CDR3 coding DNA: TGTGCCAGCAGCGCGAGAGGACAGGTGAAAGCTTTCTTT. Protein: CASSARGQVKAFF.

This chain connects TRBV28 to TRBJ1-1; D possibly corresponds to TRBD1 (5 bases). The CDR3 totals 11 residues. Germline loops: CDR1 MDHEN, CDR2 SYDVKM. Trimming took 10 bases from V and 8 from J, leaving 14 bases between them. CDR3 sequence: CATRGVAEAFF. As DNA, the CDR3 is TGTGCCACCCGAGGGGTCGCCGAAGCTTTCTTT.

The chain links TRBV6-1 to TRBJ1-1, with a weak D call TRBD1 (5 bases). The ends were cut back, 1 base at V and 4 bases at J, with 10 bases in the middle. Germline values: CDR1 MNHNS, CDR2 SASEGT. The CDR3 covers 14 residues. CDR3 bases: TGTGCCAGCAGTGAAGTTCGCCAGGGCACTGAAGCTTTCTTT. Encoded protein: CASSEVRQGTEAFF.

The rearrangement links TRBV7-9 to TRBJ2-7; 9 bases agree with TRBD1. CDR3 size: 15 residues. V lost 4 bases, J lost 1 base, and 5 bases stayed unmatched. Germline CDR1 is SEHNR and CDR2 is FQNEAQ (reference sequence). In nucleotides, the CDR3 is TGTGCCAGCAGCTCCCCGGACAGGGGATCCTACGAGCAGTACTTC. As protein: CASSSPDRGSYEQYF.